The present T cell receptor beta chain was sequenced within a study of cytomegalovirus exposure and HLA in healthy donors. Study results and caveats: Sequencing artifact likely explains a cluster of highly shared sequence variants.

Notes on this clone: Antigen: not known.

The V segment lost 3 bases and the J segment 4 bases; nucleotides outside the gene matches: 9. Germline V lookup: CDR1 KGHSH, CDR2 LQKENI. The CDR3 loop spans 17 amino acids. PCR was performed using 60 Vbeta and 13 Jbeta primers. TCRdb keeps only in-frame clones here, not all; method: immunoSEQ multiplex PCR. The sample carries some 90,000 clones, about 70% recorded once. Sequenced: PBMCs. This clonotype was obtained from a woman aged 70 to 79 in good health and CMV-seropositive. V gene TRBV18 combines with J gene TRBJ2-3, with 11 bases aligning to TRBD2. CDR3 loop: CASSPNPSGRNADTQYF. The CDR3 region has the DNA TGTGCCAGCTCACCGAACCCTAGCGGGAGGAATGCAGATACGCAGTATTTT.